Listed below are T cell receptor beta chains from one sample, sequenced in a study of T cell changes during pregnancy in multiple sclerosis. Produced via immunoSEQ multiplex PCR; TCRdb's table is partial and in-frame only. The sample has over 25,000 clones, nearly 90% seen once. The specimen comprised CD8+ T cells from peripheral blood mononuclear cells, sampled in the second trimester of pregnancy. The receptor source for this set is a female donor with multiple sclerosis, enrolled in a pregnancy study. The CDR3 runs from the conserved cysteine through the conserved F or W. A D gene is named only where the DNA matches it firmly. Rows give clone size only sometimes, using once, few, many, or a class for an expanded clone.

DNA,CDR3,size,J,V,D
TGTGCCACCGGAGAGACAGGGGCTCCTGAAGCTTTCTTT,CATGETGAPEAFF,few,TRBJ1-1,TRBV19,TRBD1
TGTGCCAGTAGTATAGCGGGGACAGGGAATTCACCCCTCCACTTT,CASSIAGTGNSPLHF,-,TRBJ1-6,TRBV19,TRBD1
TGTGCCAGCAGCCCCTTGACAGGGCTAGGCGAAAAACTGTTTTTT,CASSPLTGLGEKLFF,-,TRBJ1-4,TRBV7-8,TRBD1
TGTGCCAGCAGAAAGAGCTACGAGCAGTACTTC,CASRKSYEQYF,-,TRBJ2-7,TRBV5-5,-
TGTGCCACCAGCAGAGATATTAGCGCGTCCTACGAGCAGTACTTC,CATSRDISASYEQYF,-,TRBJ2-7,TRBV15,-
TGTGCCAGCAGCTTAGGACTAGCGGGTTACACAGATACGCAGTATTTT,CASSLGLAGYTDTQYF,-,TRBJ2-3,TRBV5-6,TRBD2
TGTGCCAGCAGTCCCCGACTAGCGGTAGTTTACGAGCAGTACTTC,CASSPRLAVVYEQYF,-,TRBJ2-7,TRBV28,TRBD2
TGTGCCAGCAGCTTAGCGCCAGGGCTAGAAGCTTTCTTT,CASSLAPGLEAFF,-,TRBJ1-1,TRBV7-8,-
TGCGCCAGCAGTCCCAGGGCAGGGGACCCCTACGAGCAGTACTTC,CASSPRAGDPYEQYF,-,TRBJ2-7,TRBV4-1,-
TGTGCCAGCAGCGTTTTTAGCGGGAGGGCCGGCACAGATACGCAGTATTTT,CASSVFSGRAGTDTQYF,-,TRBJ2-3,TRBV9,TRBD2
TGTGCCTGGAGTGTAGGGGGAAACACTGAAGCTTTCTTT,CAWSVGGNTEAFF,-,TRBJ1-1,TRBV30,-
TGTGCCAGCAGCCCGACAGGATCTAACGAGCAGTACTTC,CASSPTGSNEQYF,-,TRBJ2-7,TRBV7-9,-
TGTGCCAGCAGCTCACGGACAGGGGATGGCTACACCTTC,CASSSRTGDGYTF,-,TRBJ1-2,TRBV11-3,TRBD1
TGTGCCAGCAGCAGGGGGCTAGGCACTGAAGCTTTCTTT,CASSRGLGTEAFF,once,TRBJ1-1,TRBV9,TRBD1
TGTGCCAGCAGTTCCCGGGGGGGGCTGTATGGCTACACCTTC,CASSSRGGLYGYTF,-,TRBJ1-2,TRBV27,-
TGTGCCAGCAGCGCACCTAGGTGGCCAAGCTCCTACAATGAGCAGTTCTTC,CASSAPRWPSSYNEQFF,once,TRBJ2-1,TRBV11-3,-
TGTGCCAGCAGTTTACTCACAGCGGGAGCCGACGAGCAGTACTTC,CASSLLTAGADEQYF,-,TRBJ2-7,TRBV27,TRBD2
TGCGCCAGCAGCCAAGAGGGACAGGGGGAATACGAGCAGTACTTC,CASSQEGQGEYEQYF,few,TRBJ2-7,TRBV4-3,TRBD1
TGTGCCATCAGTGAGCAGGGGGCGGGCGGGGAGCTGTTTTTT,CAISEQGAGGELFF,once,TRBJ2-2,TRBV10-3,TRBD1
TGTGCCAGCAGTTCTTACAGGGCGGAAAACTATGGCTACACCTTC,CASSSYRAENYGYTF,-,TRBJ1-2,TRBV27,-
TGTGCCAGCAGCTGGGCAGGCAACCAAGAGACCCAGTACTTC,CASSWAGNQETQYF,-,TRBJ2-5,TRBV5-6,-
TGCGCCAGCAGCTTGGTTCAGGGCCCTGAGACCCAGTACTTC,CASSLVQGPETQYF,-,TRBJ2-5,TRBV5-1,-
TGTGCCAGCAGTTTTATTGGGGGCGCCGATACGCAGTATTTT,CASSFIGGADTQYF,-,TRBJ2-3,TRBV7-9,-
TGTGCCAGCAGTCCGCACGGGACATTGATACGAGAGCAGTTCTTC,CASSPHGTLIREQFF,-,TRBJ2-1,TRBV6-5,-
TGTGCCAGCAGTGAAGGACAGGGTGGGAATTACGAGCAGTACTTC,CASSEGQGGNYEQYF,-,TRBJ2-7,TRBV6-1,TRBD1
TGTGCCAGCAGTACGGGACAGGGAGGCTATGGCTACACCTTC,CASSTGQGGYGYTF,few,TRBJ1-2,TRBV6-1,TRBD1
TGTGCCAGCAGCTCAGGACTAGCGGGGGGTGAAGAGACCCAGTACTTC,CASSSGLAGGEETQYF,-,TRBJ2-5,TRBV11-1,TRBD2
TGTGCCAGCAGCGCCTCGTGGGGGGTAGGAGCCGGGGAGCTGTTTTTT,CASSASWGVGAGELFF,-,TRBJ2-2,TRBV9,-
TGTGCCAGTAGTATAGGGGCAGGGATGGGCACTGAAGCTTTCTTT,CASSIGAGMGTEAFF,medium-sized,TRBJ1-1,TRBV19,-
TGTGCCAGCAGCCCGGGAGTCTACGAGCAGTACTTC,CASSPGVYEQYF,once,TRBJ2-7,TRBV5-8,-
TGCGCCAGCAGCTTGCGGCTAGCGGGAGTTGACGAGCAGTTCTTC,CASSLRLAGVDEQFF,once,TRBJ2-1,TRBV5-1,TRBD2
TGTGCCAGCAGCCACCAGGGGCGTCCGGAGACCCAGTACTTC,CASSHQGRPETQYF,-,TRBJ2-5,TRBV7-3,-
TGCGCCAGCAGCCCGTCCGCGGAGAACACTGAAGCTTTCTTT,CASSPSAENTEAFF,few,TRBJ1-1,TRBV4-3,-
TGTGCCAGCGGACAGGGCGAATTCAACTATGGCTACACCTTC,CASGQGEFNYGYTF,-,TRBJ1-2,TRBV14,TRBD1
TGTGCCAGCAGCTATGCGGGAGGAGGCCAAGAGACCCAGTACTTC,CASSYAGGGQETQYF,-,TRBJ2-5,TRBV5-6,TRBD2
TGTGCCAGCAGCGTCGGACAGGGAACTGAAGCTTTCTTT,CASSVGQGTEAFF,-,TRBJ1-1,TRBV9,TRBD1
TGCGCCAGCAGCTTGAAGCGGGGGGGCCACGAGCAGTACTTC,CASSLKRGGHEQYF,-,TRBJ2-7,TRBV5-1,TRBD2
TGCGCCAGCAGAACTAGCGGGGGGGCTGGGGATACGCAGTATTTT,CASRTSGGAGDTQYF,-,TRBJ2-3,TRBV4-3,TRBD2
TGTGCCAGCAGCTTAGGGCTAGCGGGGGCCTCGAACACCGGGGAGCTGTTTTTT,CASSLGLAGASNTGELFF,-,TRBJ2-2,TRBV13,TRBD2
TGTGCCAGCATGGTGACAGGGGACACCGGGGAGCTGTTTTTT,CASMVTGDTGELFF,-,TRBJ2-2,TRBV6-6,TRBD1
TGTGCCAGCAGTCCGAGGGGAACAGGACTAAATCAGCCCCAGCATTTT,CASSPRGTGLNQPQHF,once,TRBJ1-5,TRBV28,-
TGTGCCAGCTTCGGCAGGGAGGGTCGGGACACTGAAGCTTTCTTT,CASFGREGRDTEAFF,-,TRBJ1-1,TRBV6-5,-
TGCGCCAGCAGTCAGCAGGGGCAACTGTTTTTT,CASSQQGQLFF,-,TRBJ1-4,TRBV23-1,-
TGTGCCAGCAGCTTGACAGGGGACCTGAACACTGAAGCTTTCTTT,CASSLTGDLNTEAFF,-,TRBJ1-1,TRBV13,TRBD1
TGTGCCAGCAGTGAAGAGGCGGGCAGCTCCTACGAGCAGTACTTC,CASSEEAGSSYEQYF,-,TRBJ2-7,TRBV6-1,-
TGTGCTAGTGAAGATTCGACAGGGGGGAACACTGAAGCTTTCTTT,CASEDSTGGNTEAFF,few,TRBJ1-1,TRBV12-5,TRBD1
TGTGCCTGGAGTGTACTTTCGGGCACTGAAGCTTTCTTT,CAWSVLSGTEAFF,-,TRBJ1-1,TRBV30,-
TGTGCCAGCAGCTTAGATTCCAGGGAAGCTTTCTTT,CASSLDSREAFF,-,TRBJ1-1,TRBV7-2,-
TGCGCCAGCAGCCAGACCGCCGGACAGGGCCAGTATGGCTACACCTTC,CASSQTAGQGQYGYTF,-,TRBJ1-2,TRBV4-1,TRBD1